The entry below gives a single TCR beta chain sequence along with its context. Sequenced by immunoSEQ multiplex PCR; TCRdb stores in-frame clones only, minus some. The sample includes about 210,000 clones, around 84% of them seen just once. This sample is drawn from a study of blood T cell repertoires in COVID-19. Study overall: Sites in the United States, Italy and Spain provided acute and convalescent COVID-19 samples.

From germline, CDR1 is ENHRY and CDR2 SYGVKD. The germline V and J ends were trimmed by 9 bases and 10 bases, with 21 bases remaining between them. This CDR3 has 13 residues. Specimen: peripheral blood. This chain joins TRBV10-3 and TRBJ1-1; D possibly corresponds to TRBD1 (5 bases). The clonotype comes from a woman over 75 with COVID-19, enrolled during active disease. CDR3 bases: TGTGCCATTCTCCCGGGGACTTCGGTTGGAGCTTTCTTT. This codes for CAILPGTSVGAFF.